This T cell receptor beta chain was observed in a study of blood T cell repertoires in COVID-19. Study-wide context: From the United States, Italy and Spain came samples of acute and convalescent COVID-19.

Repertoires were generated with immunoSEQ multiplex PCR, while TCRdb's copy carries only in-frame clones and drops some. The table lists 170,000 or so clones, 80% to 85% of them singletons. This clone was seen only a few times. Trimming took off 0 bases at V and 5 bases at J, with 3 bases between the two ends. Germline CDR1 and CDR2: SGDLS and YYNGEE. The CDR3 totals 11 residues. This chain uses TRBV9 with TRBJ2-7; no clear D. This TCR derives from a man between 18 and 29 years old with active or convalescent COVID-19. Sequenced input: peripheral blood. Written as DNA, the CDR3 is TGTGCCAGCAGCGTAGGAGACGAGCAGTACTTC. It encodes CASSVGDEQYF. Combining the CDR3 with reference TRBV9 and TRBJ2-7 gives the whole variable domain DSGVTQTPKHLITATGQRVTLRCSPRSGDLSVYWYQQSLDQGLQFLIQYYNGEERAKGNILERFSAQQFPDLHSELNLSSLELGDSALYFCASSVGDEQYFGPGTRLTVT.